Given below is one TCR beta chain in context. The target antigen is unknown. The sample originates from a study of T cell responses to AZD1222 COVID-19 vaccine. Study-level background: Researchers grouped second doses given at about 4 or about 12 weeks into one pool.

Findings of the study overall: In all cases, repertoires were sampled only after the peak T cell response. Only a handful of AZD1222 recipients, several in all, had baseline seropositivity. Variant regions that are unmutated are reportedly the target of nearly half of spike-specific TCRs.

V shed 3 bases and J shed 7 bases, with 13 bases lying between them. CDR3 size: 14 residues. The germline CDR1 and CDR2 sequences are SGHRS and YFSETQ. The data were produced by immunoSEQ multiplex PCR, yet TCRdb's version contains in-frame clones alone and is incomplete. The sample has about 150,000 clones, about 93% seen once. The genes are TRBV5-1 and TRBJ1-4; D unresolved. The TCR was taken from an adult in good health. This material consisted of peripheral blood, taken on day 0 of AZD1222 vaccination. CDR3 in DNA: TGCGCCAGCAGCTCCACCACCACGACTGAAAAACTGTTTTTT. The encoded protein is CASSSTTTTEKLFF. Drawing the rest from reference TRBV5-1 and TRBJ1-4, the complete variable domain is KAGVTQTPRYLIKTRGQQVTLSCSPISGHRSVSWYQQTPGQGLQFLFEYFSETQRNKGNFPGRFSGRQFSNSRSEMNVSTLELGDSALYLCASSSTTTTEKLFFGSGTQLSVL.